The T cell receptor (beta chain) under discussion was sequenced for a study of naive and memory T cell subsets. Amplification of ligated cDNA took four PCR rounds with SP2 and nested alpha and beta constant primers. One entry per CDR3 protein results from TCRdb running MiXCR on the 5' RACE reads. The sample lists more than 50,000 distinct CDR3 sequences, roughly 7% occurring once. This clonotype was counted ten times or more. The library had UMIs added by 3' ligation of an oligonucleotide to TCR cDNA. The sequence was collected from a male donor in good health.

CDR3 residues: CSVGGQGGYEQYF. The CDR3 nucleotides are TGCAGCGTCGGGGGACAGGGGGGGTACGAGCAGTACTTC. This sequence joins TRBV29-1 and TRBJ2-7; TRBD1 agrees at 11 bases. Per germline, CDR1 SQVTM and CDR2 ANQGSEA. The CDR3 runs 13 residues. With 6 bases clipped from V and 4 bases from J, the junction kept 5 bases outside the gene matches.